Below, one T cell receptor (beta chain) is given with its context. Its antigen is unidentified. V lost 4 bases and J lost 1, with 18 bases in between. From germline, CDR1 is MNHEY and CDR2 SMNVEV (reference sequence). CDR3 size: 17 residues. There were only healthy Caucasians among the donors. These data are taken from a study of identical twins. Findings and limits, study-wide: Low generation probability was overrepresented in out-of-frame alpha sequences shared by twins. With abundant cord blood beta clonotypes, insertions were fewer; memory repertoires showed no such pattern.

From the 5' RACE reads, TCRdb called clonotypes with MiXCR, one entry per CDR3 protein. The repertoire consists of 200,000 to 300,000 distinct CDR3 sequences, with around 7% occurring once and the leading ten covering around 3.4%. The sample was also reused in another study, on yellow fever vaccine responses in identical twins.

The TCR was taken from a woman aged 18-29 years in good health. The rearrangement uses TRBV27 and TRBJ2-3; the D gene is possibly TRBD1 (5 bases). The sample taken for sequencing was memory (CD45RO+) T cells sorted from blood. The CDR3 is CASSSRFGASGTDTQYF. CDR3 DNA sequence: TGTGCCAGCAGTTCCCGTTTTGGGGCGTCGGGCACAGATACGCAGTATTTT.